This T cell receptor beta chain was sequenced for a study of T cell changes during pregnancy in multiple sclerosis. Generated by immunoSEQ multiplex PCR, the TCRdb table keeps only in-frame clones and is missing some. The sample holds more than 65,000 clones, 75% to 95% seen once. Looked up from germline, CDR1 is LGHNA and CDR2 is YSLEER. V lost 1 base to trimming and J lost 1 base, with 10 bases between them. CDR3 size: 15 residues. Source: CD4+ T cells from peripheral blood mononuclear cells, taken before pregnancy. The chain is built from TRBV4-3 and TRBJ1-1; D is possibly TRBD1 (5 bases). The source of this sequence is a female donor with multiple sclerosis, enrolled in a pregnancy study. CDR3 amino acids: CASSQVLDTNTEAFF. CDR3 coding DNA: TGCGCCAGCAGCCAAGTCTTGGACACGAACACTGAAGCTTTCTTT.